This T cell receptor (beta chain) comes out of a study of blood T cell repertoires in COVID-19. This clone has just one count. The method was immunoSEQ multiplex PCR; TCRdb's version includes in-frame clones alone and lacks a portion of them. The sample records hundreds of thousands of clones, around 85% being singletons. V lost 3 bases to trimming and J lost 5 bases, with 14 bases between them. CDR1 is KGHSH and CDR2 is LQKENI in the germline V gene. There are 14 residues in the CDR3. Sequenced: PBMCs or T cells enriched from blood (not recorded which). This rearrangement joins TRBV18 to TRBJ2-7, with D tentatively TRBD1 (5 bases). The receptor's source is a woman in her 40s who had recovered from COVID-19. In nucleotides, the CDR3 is TGTGCCAGCTCACCCAGGGCAATCTCGGACGAGCAGTACTTC. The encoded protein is CASSPRAISDEQYF.